Presented here are 8 T cell receptor beta chains from one specimen sequenced in a study of T cell changes during pregnancy in multiple sclerosis (dated by TCRdb to between 2018 and 2021). The library relied on the immunoSEQ multiplex PCR assay. Not all clones reach the TCRdb copy of this immuneACCESS table, which keeps in-frame sequences only. Checked studies attribute under half of the gap to unresolved V genes and leave the rest unexplained. Across this sample there are over 70,000 clones, with 94% seen only once. Clones ranked in the top ten supply 2% to 2.5% of the sample. Source: peripheral blood, taken in the third trimester of pregnancy. Every receptor here comes from a female donor with multiple sclerosis, enrolled in a pregnancy study.

The chain employs TRBV19 and TRBJ2-1; 9 bases map to TRBD2. Germline CDR1 reads LNHDA; CDR2 reads SQIVND (reference sequence). J gave up 4 bases and V 11 bases, and 9 bases lay outside the gene matches. The CDR3 covers 14 residues. Here the CDR3 DNA reads TGTGCCGTACAAGGAGCGGGAGGATACAATGAGCAGTTCTTC. Translated, it gives CAVQGAGGYNEQFF. The full variable domain, in which reference TRBV19 and TRBJ2-1 provide the parts outside the CDR3, is DGGITQSPKYLFRKEGQNVTLSCEQNLNHDAMYWYRQDPGQGLRLIYYSQIVNDFQKGDIAEGYSVSREKKESFPLTVTSAQKNPTAFYLCAVQGAGGYNEQFFGPGTRLTVL.

A single count supports this clone. The chain has TRBV9 and TRBJ1-1; D not certain. Trimming shortened V by 4 bases and J by 11 bases, and 21 bases separated the two germline ends. CDR3 length equals 14 residues. Germline V lookup: CDR1 SGDLS, CDR2 YYNGEE. CDR3 region: CASSPSPWELGAFF. CDR3 bases: TGTGCCAGCAGCCCTTCCCCGTGGGAGCTTGGGGCTTTCTTT.

The chain links TRBV4-3 to TRBJ2-2; D might be TRBD1 (6 bases). The CDR3 extends over 14 amino acids. Between the trimmed V and J ends, which lost 2 bases and 7 bases, there was a span of 11 bases. Per the germline V gene, CDR1 is LGHNA and CDR2 is YSLEER. As DNA, the CDR3 is TGCGCCAGCAGCCAAACAGGGAGCGGCGGGGAGCTGTTTTTT. It yields the protein CASSQTGSGGELFF.

The chain couples TRBV2 to TRBJ2-7; 9 nucleotides agree with TRBD2. This CDR3 is built from 13 residues. Germline CDR1 SNHLY, CDR2 FYNNEI. The V and J ends lost 6 bases and 6 bases, in that order; junction bases with no gene match: 6. The CDR3 here is CASRGTSWGEQYF. In DNA form, the CDR3 reads TGTGCCAGCAGGGGGACTAGCTGGGGCGAGCAGTACTTC.

The chain couples TRBV29-1 to TRBJ2-7, with D possibly being TRBD1 (6 bases). V shed 7 bases and J shed 3 bases, with 22 bases lying between them. In germline, CDR1 is SQVTM, CDR2 ANQGSEA. The CDR3 contains 15 residues. CDR3 protein: CSALGPGHLDYEQYF. The CDR3, as DNA: TGCAGCGCTTTGGGTCCGGGACACCTAGACTACGAGCAGTACTTC.

The chain recombines TRBV7-9 with TRBJ1-3; the match to TRBD1 covers 12 bases. This CDR3 comprises 16 residues. CDR1 is SEHNR, CDR2 FQNEAQ, per germline (reference sequence). J lost 6 bases, V lost 5 bases, and 8 bases had no gene match. DNA for the CDR3: TGTGCCAGCAGCCCCGGGACAGGGGGCGTAGAAAACACCATATATTTT. It codes for CASSPGTGGVENTIYF.

The chain joins TRBV5-1 to TRBJ2-1; TRBD2 might be the D (5 bases). The CDR3 length is 19 residues. Germline assignment: CDR1 SGHRS and CDR2 YFSETQ. Trimming took 4 bases from V and 4 from J, leaving 27 bases between them. The CDR3 loop is CASSQAVGRVINRYNEQFF. The DNA of the CDR3 is TGCGCCAGCAGCCAAGCGGTCGGGCGGGTTATTAACCGATACAATGAGCAGTTCTTC.

The V call is TRBV7-9, the J call TRBJ1-5; no firm D call. The V and J ends lost 1 base and 2 bases respectively, with 6 bases between them. Germline V CDR1 and CDR2: SEHNR, FQNEAQ (reference sequence). This CDR3 is 14 amino acids long. The CDR3 is CASSLDRGNQPQHF. DNA of the CDR3: TGTGCCAGCAGCTTAGATCGAGGCAATCAGCCCCAGCATTTT.